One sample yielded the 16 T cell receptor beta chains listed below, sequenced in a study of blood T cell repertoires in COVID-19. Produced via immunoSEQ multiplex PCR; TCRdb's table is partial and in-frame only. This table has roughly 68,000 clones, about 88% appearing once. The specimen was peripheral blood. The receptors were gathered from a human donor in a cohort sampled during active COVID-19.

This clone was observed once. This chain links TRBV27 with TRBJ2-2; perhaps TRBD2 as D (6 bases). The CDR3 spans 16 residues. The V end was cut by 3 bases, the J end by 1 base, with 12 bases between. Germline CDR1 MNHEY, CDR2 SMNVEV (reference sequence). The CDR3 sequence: CASSFRGGRNTGELFF. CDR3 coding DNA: TGTGCCAGCAGTTTTCGGGGAGGCAGGAACACCGGGGAGCTGTTTTTT.

The CDR3 loop reads CASRGRGRSTDTQYF. Written as DNA, the CDR3 is TGTGCCAGCAGGGGGAGGGGTCGTAGCACAGATACGCAGTATTTT. The chain carries TRBV5-6 and TRBJ2-3; TRBD2 matches at 7 bases. The CDR3 is 15 residues long. The ends lost 5 bases at V and 0 bases at J; junction bases unmatched: 6. The germline V gene has CDR1 SGHDT and CDR2 YYEEEE.

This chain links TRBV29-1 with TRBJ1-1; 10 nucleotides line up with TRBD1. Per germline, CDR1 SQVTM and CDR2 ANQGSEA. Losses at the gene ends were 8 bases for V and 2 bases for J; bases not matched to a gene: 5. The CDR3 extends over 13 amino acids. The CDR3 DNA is TGCAGCTCCCGGACAGGGGGAAACACTGAAGCTTTCTTT. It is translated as CSSRTGGNTEAFF.

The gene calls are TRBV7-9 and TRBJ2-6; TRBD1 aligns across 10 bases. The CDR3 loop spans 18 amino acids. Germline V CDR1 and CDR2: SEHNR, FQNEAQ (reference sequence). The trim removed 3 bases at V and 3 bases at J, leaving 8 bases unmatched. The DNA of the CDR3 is TGTGCCAGCAGCTTCCCCCGGGACAGGGGAGGTGGGGCCAACGTCCTGACTTTC. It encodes CASSFPRDRGGGANVLTF.

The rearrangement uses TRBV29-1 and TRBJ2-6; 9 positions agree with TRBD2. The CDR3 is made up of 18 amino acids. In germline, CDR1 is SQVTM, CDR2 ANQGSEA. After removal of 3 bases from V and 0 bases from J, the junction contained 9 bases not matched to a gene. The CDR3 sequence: CSVDTSTSGTSGANVLTF. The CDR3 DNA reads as TGCAGCGTTGACACGTCGACTAGCGGAACCTCTGGGGCCAACGTCCTGACTTTC.

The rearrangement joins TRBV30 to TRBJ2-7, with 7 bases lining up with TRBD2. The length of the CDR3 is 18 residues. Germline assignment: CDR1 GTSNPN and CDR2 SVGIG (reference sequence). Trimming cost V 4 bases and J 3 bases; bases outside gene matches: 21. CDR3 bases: TGTGCCTGGACTCGGCGCCGGGGCGCGGGGGACTCCAGCTACGAGCAGTACTTC. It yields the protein CAWTRRRGAGDSSYEQYF.

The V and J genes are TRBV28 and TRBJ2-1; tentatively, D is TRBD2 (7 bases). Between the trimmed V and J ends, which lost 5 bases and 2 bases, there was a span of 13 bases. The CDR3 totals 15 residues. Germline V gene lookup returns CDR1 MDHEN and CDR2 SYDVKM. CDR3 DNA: TGTGCCAGCAGTCTAGGGGGGGAGGCCTACAATGAGCAGTTCTTC. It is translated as CASSLGGEAYNEQFF.

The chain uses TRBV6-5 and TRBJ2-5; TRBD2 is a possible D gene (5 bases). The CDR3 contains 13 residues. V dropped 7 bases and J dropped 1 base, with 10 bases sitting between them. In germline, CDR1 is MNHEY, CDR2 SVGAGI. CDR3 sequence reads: CASKRSGQETQYF. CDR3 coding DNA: TGTGCCAGCAAAAGGAGCGGCCAAGAGACCCAGTACTTC.

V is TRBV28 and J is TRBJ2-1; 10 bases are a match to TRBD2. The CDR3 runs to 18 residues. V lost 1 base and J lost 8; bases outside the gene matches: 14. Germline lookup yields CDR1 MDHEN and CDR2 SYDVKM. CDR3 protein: CASSLSPRTSGSVDEQFF. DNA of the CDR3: TGTGCCAGCAGTTTATCCCCACGGACTAGCGGATCGGTTGATGAGCAGTTCTTC.

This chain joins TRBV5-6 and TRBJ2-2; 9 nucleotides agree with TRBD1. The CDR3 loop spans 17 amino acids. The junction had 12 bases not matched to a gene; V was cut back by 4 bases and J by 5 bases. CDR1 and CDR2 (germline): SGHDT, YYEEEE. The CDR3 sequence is CASSPLGGQGVTGELFF. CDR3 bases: TGTGCCAGCAGCCCACTTGGGGGACAGGGAGTTACCGGGGAGCTGTTTTTT.

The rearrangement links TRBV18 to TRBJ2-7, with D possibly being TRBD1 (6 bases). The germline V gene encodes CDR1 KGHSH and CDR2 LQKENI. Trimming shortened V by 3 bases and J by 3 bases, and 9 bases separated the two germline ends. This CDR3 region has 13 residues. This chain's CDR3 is CASSPRTDYEQYF. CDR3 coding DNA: TGTGCCAGCTCACCTAGGACAGACTACGAGCAGTACTTC.

The CDR3 DNA reads TGTGCCAGCAGCTACACCCCAGGGACAGCAACTAATGAAAAACTGTTTTTT. Amino acid sequence: CASSYTPGTATNEKLFF. V and J are TRBV7-9 and TRBJ1-4; 7 positions match TRBD1. The CDR3 contains 17 residues. Germline CDR1 and CDR2: SEHNR and FQNEAQ (reference sequence). Trimming at V came to 4 bases and at J to 0 bases, leaving 8 bases not matched to a gene.

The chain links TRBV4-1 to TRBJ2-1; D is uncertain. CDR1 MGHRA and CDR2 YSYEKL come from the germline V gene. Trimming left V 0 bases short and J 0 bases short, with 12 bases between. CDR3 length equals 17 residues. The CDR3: CASSQDLRASSYNEQFF. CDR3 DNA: TGCGCCAGCAGCCAAGATCTAAGAGCGAGCTCCTACAATGAGCAGTTCTTC.

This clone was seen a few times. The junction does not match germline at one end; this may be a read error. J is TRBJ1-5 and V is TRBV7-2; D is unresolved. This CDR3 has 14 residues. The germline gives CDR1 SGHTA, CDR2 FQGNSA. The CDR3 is CASSLWGSDQPQHF. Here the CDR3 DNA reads TGTGCCAGCAGCTTATGGGGTAGCGATCAGCCCCAGCATTTT.

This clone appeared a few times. DNA for the CDR3: TGTGCCAGCTCACAAGCTGGAAGAATAGCGGGGGATAACTACGAGCAGTACTTC. This encodes CASSQAGRIAGDNYEQYF. This chain connects TRBV18 to TRBJ2-7; 9 bases map to TRBD2. Germline CDR1 is KGHSH and CDR2 is LQKENI. The CDR3 runs 18 residues. J lost 3 bases, V lost 4 bases, and 16 bases had no gene match.

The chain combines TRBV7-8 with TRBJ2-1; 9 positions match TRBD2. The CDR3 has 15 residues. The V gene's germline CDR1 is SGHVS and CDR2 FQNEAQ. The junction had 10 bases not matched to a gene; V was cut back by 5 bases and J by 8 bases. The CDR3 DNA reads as TGTGCCAGCAGCCGAGGCGGGAGGGCCTCGGATGAGCAGTTCTTC. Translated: CASSRGGRASDEQFF.